The rows below give T cell receptor beta chains drawn from one sample of a study of regulatory T cells in long-lasting Graves disease. MiXCR was run by TCRdb on the multiplex PCR reads, yielding one entry per CDR3 protein. This sample has 350,000 to 450,000 distinct CDR3 sequences, with 16% found just once. The same data also contributed to another study, on T cells in Graves' hyperthyroidism and ophthalmopathy.

The sample was peripheral blood mononuclear cells (PBMCs), taken at new diagnosis, from a patient treated with antithyroid drugs. The receptors shown here come from a man in his forties with Graves disease. The CDR3 runs from the conserved cysteine through the conserved F or W. D genes are given only for firm matches. Size tells how often a clone was seen (once, few, many) or the class of an expanded clone, and some rows leave it out.

D: TRBD1
length: 15
V: TRBV5-1
J: TRBJ2-5
size: -
DNA: TGCGCCAGCAGCCCCAACCCGACAGGGGGTGAGACCCAGTACTTC
CDR3: CASSPNPTGGETQYF

D: -
length: 13
V: TRBV6-9
J: TRBJ2-2
size: few
DNA: TGTGCCAGCAGTTACTCCTTAACCGGGGAGCTGTTTTTT
CDR3: CASSYSLTGELFF

D: -
length: 13
V: TRBV29-1
J: TRBJ1-6
size: few
DNA: TGCAGCGCTGGACAGTGGCCCGGTGGGCCCCTCCACTTT
CDR3: CSAGQWPGGPLHF

D: -
length: 14
V: TRBV7-3
J: TRBJ1-1
size: many
DNA: TGTGCCAGCAGCGCTGACAGCATGAACACTGAAGCTTTCTTT
CDR3: CASSADSMNTEAFF

D: -
length: 15
V: TRBV6-1
J: TRBJ1-5
size: many
DNA: TGTGCCAGCAGTGAACTGAGTCAGGAGAATCAGCCCCAGCATTTT
CDR3: CASSELSQENQPQHF

D: -
length: 16
V: TRBV3-1
J: TRBJ2-2
size: -
DNA: TGTGCCAGCAGCCCGTGGGCAGGGGGGGACACCGGGGAGCTGTTTTTT
CDR3: CASSPWAGGDTGELFF

D: TRBD1
length: 14
V: TRBV11-3
J: TRBJ2-5
size: many
DNA: TGTGCCAGCACCAAGGGGGCAGGGGGAGAGACCCAGTACTTC
CDR3: CASTKGAGGETQYF

D: -
length: 14
V: TRBV6-2/TRBV6-3
J: TRBJ1-5
size: many
DNA: TGTGCCAGCAGAAAGTGGGGTTCTGAACAGCCCCAGCATTTT
CDR3: CASRKWGSEQPQHF

D: TRBD2
length: 15
V: TRBV6-1
J: TRBJ2-7
size: many
DNA: TGTGCCAGCACGAGGGAGGGTGGAAGCTCCTACGAGCAGTACTTC
CDR3: CASTREGGSSYEQYF

D: TRBD1
length: 14
V: TRBV7-3
J: TRBJ2-7
size: many
DNA: TGTGCCAGCAGCTTAAAAGGAGACAGGGGCGAGCAGTACTTC
CDR3: CASSLKGDRGEQYF

D: TRBD2
length: 15
V: TRBV7-9
J: TRBJ2-3
size: many
DNA: TGTGCCAGCAGCACCGCCGGGGGGGCAACAGATACGCAGTATTTT
CDR3: CASSTAGGATDTQYF

D: -
length: 14
V: TRBV4-3
J: TRBJ1-1
size: few
DNA: TGCGCCAGCAGCCAAGAGGAGGGTGGTACTGAAGCTTTCTTT
CDR3: CASSQEEGGTEAFF

D: -
length: 13
V: TRBV20-1
J: TRBJ1-2
size: many
DNA: TGCAGTGCCAAGAAGGGGAGAGGGGAAGGCTACACCTTC
CDR3: CSAKKGRGEGYTF

D: -
length: 15
V: TRBV27
J: TRBJ1-1
size: -
DNA: TGTGCCAGCATTTCGAGGGTGGGATTTAATACTGAAGCTTTCTTT
CDR3: CASISRVGFNTEAFF

D: -
length: 13
V: TRBV19
J: TRBJ2-7
size: few
DNA: TGTGCCTACCTACGGCGCAGCCCCTACGAGCAGTACTTC
CDR3: CAYLRRSPYEQYF

D: -
length: 14
V: TRBV6-1
J: TRBJ1-4
size: many
DNA: TGTGCCAGCAGCCCGGGACGGTATAATGAAAAACTGTTTTTT
CDR3: CASSPGRYNEKLFF

D: -
length: 13
V: TRBV6-1
J: TRBJ1-2
size: -
DNA: TGTGCCAGCCGAAACCCAGGGTCCTATGGCTACACCTTC
CDR3: CASRNPGSYGYTF

D: -
length: 13
V: TRBV5-5
J: TRBJ1-1
size: -
DNA: TGTGCCAGCACGGTTGTCCGGAACACTGAAGCTTTCTTT
CDR3: CASTVVRNTEAFF

D: -
length: 15
V: TRBV15
J: TRBJ1-5
size: once
DNA: TGTGCCACCAGCAGAGTGTCAGGGTATAACCAGCCCCAGCATTTT
CDR3: CATSRVSGYNQPQHF

D: -
length: 15
V: TRBV7-9
J: TRBJ1-1
size: -
DNA: TGTGCCAGCAGCCCACTGACGGGGTCGGGAACTGAAGCTTTCTTT
CDR3: CASSPLTGSGTEAFF

D: -
length: 13
V: TRBV13
J: TRBJ2-2
size: -
DNA: TGTGCCAGCGCCGACCTGAACACCGGGGAGCTGTTTTTT
CDR3: CASADLNTGELFF

D: -
length: 13
V: TRBV5-1
J: TRBJ2-7
size: -
DNA: TGCGCCAGCAGCTTGCCTGACATGAAAAGGTCCTACTTC
CDR3: CASSLPDMKRSYF

D: TRBD1
length: 13
V: TRBV30
J: TRBJ2-1
size: many
DNA: TGTGCCTGGAGCAGGGACAGGGGGCTTGAGCAGTTCTTC
CDR3: CAWSRDRGLEQFF

D: TRBD1
length: 14
V: TRBV25-1
J: TRBJ2-5
size: few
DNA: TGTGCCAGCAGTGATGGGGGACAGAAAGAGACCCAGTACTTC
CDR3: CASSDGGQKETQYF

D: TRBD1
length: 16
V: TRBV5-6
J: TRBJ1-1
size: -
DNA: TGTGCCAGCAGCGGGAGAAGACCCAGGGGGCGGTCTGAAGCTTTCTTT
CDR3: CASSGRRPRGRSEAFF

D: TRBD2
length: 15
V: TRBV3-1
J: TRBJ2-7
size: many
DNA: TGTGCCAGCAGCCCCCTGGCGGACGCGGGGGTTGAGCAGTACTTC
CDR3: CASSPLADAGVEQYF

D: -
length: 13
V: TRBV6-1
J: TRBJ2-5
size: many
DNA: TGTGCCAGCGGCTCGGGCTATGTGGAGACCCAGTACTTC
CDR3: CASGSGYVETQYF

D: -
length: 12
V: TRBV29-1
J: TRBJ1-4
size: few
DNA: TGCAGCATCGGAGAGGACTTTGAAAAACTGTTTTTT
CDR3: CSIGEDFEKLFF